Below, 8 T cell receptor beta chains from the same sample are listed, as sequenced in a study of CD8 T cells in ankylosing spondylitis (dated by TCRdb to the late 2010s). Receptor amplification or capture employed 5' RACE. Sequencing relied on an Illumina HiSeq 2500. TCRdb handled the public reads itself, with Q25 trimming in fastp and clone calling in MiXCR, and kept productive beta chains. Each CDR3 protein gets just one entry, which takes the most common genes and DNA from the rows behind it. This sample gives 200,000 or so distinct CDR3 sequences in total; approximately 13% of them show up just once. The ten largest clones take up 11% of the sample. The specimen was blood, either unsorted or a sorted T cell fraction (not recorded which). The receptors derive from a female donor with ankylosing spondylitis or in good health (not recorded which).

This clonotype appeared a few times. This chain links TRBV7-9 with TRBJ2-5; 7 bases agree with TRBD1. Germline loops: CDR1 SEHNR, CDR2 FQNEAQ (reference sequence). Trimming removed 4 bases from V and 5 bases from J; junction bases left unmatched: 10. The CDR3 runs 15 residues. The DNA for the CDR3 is TGTGCCAGCAGCTCACGACAGGGAGAGTGGGAGACCCAGTACTTC. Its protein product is CASSSRQGEWETQYF.

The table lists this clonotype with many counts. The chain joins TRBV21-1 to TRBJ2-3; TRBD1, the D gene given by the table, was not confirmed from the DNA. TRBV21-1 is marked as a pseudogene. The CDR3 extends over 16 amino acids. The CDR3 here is CASSKKGGAGTDTQYF. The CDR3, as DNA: TGTGCCAGCAGCAAAAAGGGTGGGGCCGGCACAGATACGCAGTATTTT.

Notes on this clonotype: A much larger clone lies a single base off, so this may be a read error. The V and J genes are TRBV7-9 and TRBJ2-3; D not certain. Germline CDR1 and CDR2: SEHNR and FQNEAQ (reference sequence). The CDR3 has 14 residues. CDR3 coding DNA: TGTGCCAGCAGCTTAGACGGAACAACAGATGCGCAGTATTTT. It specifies CASSLDGTTDAQYF.

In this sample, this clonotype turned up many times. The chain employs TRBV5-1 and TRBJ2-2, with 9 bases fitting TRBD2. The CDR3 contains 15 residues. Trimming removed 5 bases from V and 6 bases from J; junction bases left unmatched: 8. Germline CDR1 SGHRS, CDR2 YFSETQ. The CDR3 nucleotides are TGCGCCAGCAGAGGTAGCGGGAGAGATGCCGGGGAGCTGTTTTTT. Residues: CASRGSGRDAGELFF.

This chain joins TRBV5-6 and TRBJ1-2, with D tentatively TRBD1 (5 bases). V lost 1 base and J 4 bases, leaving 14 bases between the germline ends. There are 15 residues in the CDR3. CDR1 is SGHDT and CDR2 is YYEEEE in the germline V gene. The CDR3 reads CASSLRRSGGYGYTF. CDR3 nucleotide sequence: TGTGCCAGCAGCTTGAGGCGCTCTGGGGGCTATGGCTACACCTTC.

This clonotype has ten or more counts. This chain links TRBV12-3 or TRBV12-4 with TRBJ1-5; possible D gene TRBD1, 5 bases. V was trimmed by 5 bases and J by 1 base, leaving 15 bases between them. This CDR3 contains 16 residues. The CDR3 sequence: CASSPRGERSNQPQHF. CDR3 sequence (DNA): TGTGCCAGCAGTCCTCGGGGGGAGAGGAGCAATCAGCCCCAGCATTTT.

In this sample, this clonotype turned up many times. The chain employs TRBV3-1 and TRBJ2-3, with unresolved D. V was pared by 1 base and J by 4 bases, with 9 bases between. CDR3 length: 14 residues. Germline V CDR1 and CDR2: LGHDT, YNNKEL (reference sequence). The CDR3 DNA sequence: TGTGCCAGCAGCCAAGGAAGGTCGGCAGATACGCAGTATTTT. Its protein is CASSQGRSADTQYF.

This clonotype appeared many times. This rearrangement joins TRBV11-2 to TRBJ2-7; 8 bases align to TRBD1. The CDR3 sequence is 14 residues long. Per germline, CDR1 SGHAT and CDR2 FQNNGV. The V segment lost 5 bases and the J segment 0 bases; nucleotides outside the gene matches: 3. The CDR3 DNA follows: TGTGCCAGCAGCGCGGGACAGGTCTCCTACGAGCAGTACTTC. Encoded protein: CASSAGQVSYEQYF.